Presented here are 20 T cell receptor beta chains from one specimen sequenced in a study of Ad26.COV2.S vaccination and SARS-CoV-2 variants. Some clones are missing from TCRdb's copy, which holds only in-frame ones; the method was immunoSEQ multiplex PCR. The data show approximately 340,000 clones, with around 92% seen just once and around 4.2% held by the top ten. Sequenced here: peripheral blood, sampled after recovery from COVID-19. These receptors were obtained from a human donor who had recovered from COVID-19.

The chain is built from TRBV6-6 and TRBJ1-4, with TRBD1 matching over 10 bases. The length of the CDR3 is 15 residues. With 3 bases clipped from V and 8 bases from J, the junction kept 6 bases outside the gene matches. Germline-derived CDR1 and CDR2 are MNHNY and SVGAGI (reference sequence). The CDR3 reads CASSYRTGGIEKLFF. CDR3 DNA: TGTGCCAGCAGTTATCGGACAGGGGGAATAGAAAAACTGTTTTTT.

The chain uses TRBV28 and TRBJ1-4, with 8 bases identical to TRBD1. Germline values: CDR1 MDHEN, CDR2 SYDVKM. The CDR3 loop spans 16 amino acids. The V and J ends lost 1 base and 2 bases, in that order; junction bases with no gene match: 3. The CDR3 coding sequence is TGTGCCAGCAGTTTATTCGGGACAGGTACTAATGAAAAACTGTTTTTT. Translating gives CASSLFGTGTNEKLFF.

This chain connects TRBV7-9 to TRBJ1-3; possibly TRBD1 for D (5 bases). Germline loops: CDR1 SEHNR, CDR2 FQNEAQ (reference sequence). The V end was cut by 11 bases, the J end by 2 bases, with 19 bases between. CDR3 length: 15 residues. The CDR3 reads CAPAGLGKAGNTIYF. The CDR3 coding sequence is TGTGCCCCCGCAGGGCTAGGGAAGGCTGGAAACACCATATATTTT. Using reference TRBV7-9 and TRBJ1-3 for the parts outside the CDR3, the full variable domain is DTGVSQNPRHKITKRGQNVTFRCDPISEHNRLYWYRQTLGQGPEFLTYFQNEAQLEKSRLLSDRFSAERPKGSFSTLEIQRTEQGDSAMYLCAPAGLGKAGNTIYFGEGSWLTVV.

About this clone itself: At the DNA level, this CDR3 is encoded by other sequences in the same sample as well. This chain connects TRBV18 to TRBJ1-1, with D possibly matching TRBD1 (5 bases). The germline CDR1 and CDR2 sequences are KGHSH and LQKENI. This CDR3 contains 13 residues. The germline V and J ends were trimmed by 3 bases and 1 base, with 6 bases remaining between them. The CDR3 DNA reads TGTGCCAGCTCACCGGGGACGAACACTGAAGCTTTCTTT. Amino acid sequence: CASSPGTNTEAFF.

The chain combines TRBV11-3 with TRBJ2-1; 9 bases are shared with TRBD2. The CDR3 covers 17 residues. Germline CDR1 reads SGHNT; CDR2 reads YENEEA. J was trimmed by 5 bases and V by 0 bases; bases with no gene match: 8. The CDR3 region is CASSLDLFQRGDNEQFF. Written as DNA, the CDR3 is TGTGCCAGCAGCTTAGACCTCTTCCAGCGGGGGGACAATGAGCAGTTCTTC.

The CDR3 nucleotides are TGTGCCAGCAGCTTGGGTACAGGGATCGAAGGAAACACCATATATTTT. The encoded protein is CASSLGTGIEGNTIYF. The J gene is TRBJ1-3, the V gene TRBV5-6, with D perhaps matching TRBD1 (6 bases). Germline CDR1 is SGHDT and CDR2 is YYEEEE. CDR3 length: 16 residues. V dropped 0 bases and J dropped 4 bases, with 14 bases sitting between them. Full variable domain (missing parts from reference TRBV5-6 and TRBJ1-3): DAGVTQSPTHLIKTRGQQVTLRCSPKSGHDTVSWYQQALGQGPQFIFQYYEEEERQRGNFPDRFSGHQFPNYSSELNVNALLLGDSALYLCASSLGTGIEGNTIYFGEGSWLTVV.

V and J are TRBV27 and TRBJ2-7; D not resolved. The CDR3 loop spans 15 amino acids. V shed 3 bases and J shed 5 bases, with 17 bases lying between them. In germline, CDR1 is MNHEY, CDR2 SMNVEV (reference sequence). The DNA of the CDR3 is TGTGCCAGCAGTTTTAGGACGGTTGGATTCCACGAGCAGTACTTC. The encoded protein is CASSFRTVGFHEQYF.

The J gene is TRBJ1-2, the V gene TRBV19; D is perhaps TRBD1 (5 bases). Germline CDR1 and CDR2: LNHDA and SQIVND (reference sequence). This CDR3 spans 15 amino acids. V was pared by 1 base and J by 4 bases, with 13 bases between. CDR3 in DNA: TGTGCCAGTAGTATAGTGGTGGACACTATCTATGGCTACACCTTC. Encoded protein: CASSIVVDTIYGYTF.

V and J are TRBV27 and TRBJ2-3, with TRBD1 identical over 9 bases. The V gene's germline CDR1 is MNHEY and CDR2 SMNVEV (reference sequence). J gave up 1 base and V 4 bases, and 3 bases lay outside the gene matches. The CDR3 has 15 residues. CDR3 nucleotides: TGTGCCAGCAGTTCCCGGGACAGGGGCACAGATACGCAGTATTTT. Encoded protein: CASSSRDRGTDTQYF.

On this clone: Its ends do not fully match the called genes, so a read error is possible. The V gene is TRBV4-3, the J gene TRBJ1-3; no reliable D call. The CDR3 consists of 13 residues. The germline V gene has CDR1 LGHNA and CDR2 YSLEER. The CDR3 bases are TGCGCCAGCAGTCAAGTTCGGGGAAACACCATATATTTT. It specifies CASSQVRGNTIYF.

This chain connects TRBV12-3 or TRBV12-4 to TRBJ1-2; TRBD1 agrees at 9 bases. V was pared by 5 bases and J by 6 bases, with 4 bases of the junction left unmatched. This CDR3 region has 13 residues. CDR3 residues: CASSMGQGNGYTF. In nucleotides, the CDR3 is TGTGCCAGCAGTATGGGACAGGGTAATGGCTACACCTTC.

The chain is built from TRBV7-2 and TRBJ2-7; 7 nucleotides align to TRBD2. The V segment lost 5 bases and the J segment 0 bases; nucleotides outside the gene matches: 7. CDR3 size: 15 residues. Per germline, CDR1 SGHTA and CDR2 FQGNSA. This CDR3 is CASSTLALSSYEQYF. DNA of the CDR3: TGTGCCAGCAGCACACTAGCGCTGAGCTCCTACGAGCAGTACTTC.

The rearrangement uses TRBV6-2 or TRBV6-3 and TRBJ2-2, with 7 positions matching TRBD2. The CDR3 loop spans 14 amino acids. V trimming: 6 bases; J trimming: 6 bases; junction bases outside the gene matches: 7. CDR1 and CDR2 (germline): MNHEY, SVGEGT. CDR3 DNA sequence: TGTGCCAGCAGCGGGCGGGGGATGTCCGGGGAGCTGTTTTTT. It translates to CASSGRGMSGELFF.

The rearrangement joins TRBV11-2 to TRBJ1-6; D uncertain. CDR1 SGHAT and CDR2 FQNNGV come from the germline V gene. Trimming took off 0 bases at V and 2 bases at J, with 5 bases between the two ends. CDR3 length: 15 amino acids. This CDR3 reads CASSLEGTYNSPLHF. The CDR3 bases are TGTGCCAGCAGCTTAGAGGGGACCTATAATTCACCCCTCCACTTT.

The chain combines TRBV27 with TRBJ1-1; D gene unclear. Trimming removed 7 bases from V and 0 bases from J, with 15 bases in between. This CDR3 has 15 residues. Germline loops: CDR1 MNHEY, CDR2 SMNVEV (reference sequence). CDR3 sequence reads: CASTPGISMNTEAFF. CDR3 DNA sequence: TGTGCCAGCACTCCCGGGATTTCAATGAACACTGAAGCTTTCTTT.

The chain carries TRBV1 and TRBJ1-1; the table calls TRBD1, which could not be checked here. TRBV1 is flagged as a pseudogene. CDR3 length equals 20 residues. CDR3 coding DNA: TGCACCAGCAGCCAAGATATCCCCCAGGCAGGGAACTTTACGAACACTGAAGCTTTCTTT. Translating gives CTSSQDIPQAGNFTNTEAFF.

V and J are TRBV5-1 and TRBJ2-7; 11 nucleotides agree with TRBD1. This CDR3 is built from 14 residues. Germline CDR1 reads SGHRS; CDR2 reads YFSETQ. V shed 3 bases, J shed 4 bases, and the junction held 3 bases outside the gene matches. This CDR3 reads CASSWGQGGYEQYF. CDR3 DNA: TGCGCCAGCAGCTGGGGACAGGGGGGATACGAGCAGTACTTC.

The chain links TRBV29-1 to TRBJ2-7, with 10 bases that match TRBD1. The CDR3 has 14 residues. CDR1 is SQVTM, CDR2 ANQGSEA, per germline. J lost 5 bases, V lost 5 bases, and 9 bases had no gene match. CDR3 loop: CSVTGQGLGNEQYF. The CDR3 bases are TGCAGCGTTACGGGACAGGGGCTAGGGAACGAGCAGTACTTC.

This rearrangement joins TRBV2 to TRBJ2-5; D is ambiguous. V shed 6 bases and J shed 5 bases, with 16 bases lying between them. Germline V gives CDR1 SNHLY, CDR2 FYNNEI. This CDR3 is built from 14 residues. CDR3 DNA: TGTGCCAGCAGGGCCCGGACGACACGTGAGACCCAGTACTTC. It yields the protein CASRARTTRETQYF.

CDR3 region: CASSPPTGEDTQYF. Written as DNA, the CDR3 is TGTGCCAGCTCACCCCCAACAGGGGAGGATACGCAGTATTTT. The J gene is TRBJ2-3, the V gene TRBV18; 7 positions match TRBD1. The germline CDR1 and CDR2 sequences are KGHSH and LQKENI. The CDR3 covers 14 residues. J was trimmed by 6 bases and V by 3 bases; bases with no gene match: 6.